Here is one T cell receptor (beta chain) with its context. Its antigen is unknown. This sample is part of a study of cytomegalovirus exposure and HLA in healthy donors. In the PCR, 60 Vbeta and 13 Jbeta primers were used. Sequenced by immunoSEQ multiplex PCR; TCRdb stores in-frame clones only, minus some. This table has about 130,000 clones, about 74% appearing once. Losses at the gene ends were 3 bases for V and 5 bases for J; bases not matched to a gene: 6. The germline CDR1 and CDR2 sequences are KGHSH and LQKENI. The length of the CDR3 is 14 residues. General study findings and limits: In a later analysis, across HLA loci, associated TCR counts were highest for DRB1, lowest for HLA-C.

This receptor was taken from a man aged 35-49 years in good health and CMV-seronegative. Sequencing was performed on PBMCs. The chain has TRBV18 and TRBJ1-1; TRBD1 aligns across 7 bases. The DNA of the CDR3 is TGTGCCAGCTCACCGATGGGACAGCGGACTGAAGCTTTCTTT. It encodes CASSPMGQRTEAFF.